This paragraph covers one T cell receptor (beta chain) sequence. No antigen is known for it. The sample holds no much larger clone one base away, and base qualities are not on file. These data are taken from a study of cytomegalovirus exposure and HLA in healthy donors (dated by TCRdb to the late 2010s). At the level of the whole study: An earlier analysis of approximately 590 of the donors reported 276 Gb of sequence data and more than 90 million unique TCR beta sequences from 150 million to 200 million T cells. An early release that covered about 600 HLA-typed donors contained approximately 300 gigabases of sequencing data and around 80 million unique TCR sequences. Of the approximately 400 genotyped donors, 65% to 90% fell in the genetic ancestry cluster associated with self-reported Caucasian donors. The study aimed to test whether signatures of past pathogen exposure could be identified by cataloging public T cell receptors. The study profiled the T cell repertoires of 500 to 800 subjects by immunosequencing and related them to cytomegalovirus serostatus. In addition to the first cohort of hundreds of subjects, a separate validation cohort of 120 different subjects was used. To predict cytomegalovirus infection status, the study combined high-throughput TCR immunosequencing, statistical association of individual TCRs with disease status, and machine learning. A later analysis re-examined previously published TCR beta repertoires from more than 650 donors and added high-resolution HLA genotyping to investigate patterns of TCR occurrence. The later analysis used no new phenotypic data to find candidate immune exposures, relying instead on TCR beta sequences and their occurrence across donors. An earlier analysis of fewer than 700 of the donors applied high-throughput TCR beta sequencing to assess whether each TCR beta V gene segment acted as functional or pseudogenic. Donor age, sex, ethnicity and CMV serostatus were compiled together with the repertoire data. A later genetic analysis used genome-wide SNP genotypes for about 60% of the 666 donors, treating that subset as a discovery cohort. All discovery cohort repertoires had been generated on a single sequencing platform. Class I and class II HLA loci were covered by the typing at four-digit resolution. Typing coverage varied by locus: roughly 629-640 donors for A, B, C, DRB1 and DQB1; more than 500 for DQA1; approximately 610 for DPA1; around 490 for DPB1. Because of strong linkage in the cohort, roughly five DR-DQ haplotypes were treated as single units for association and clustering. Among roughly 400 genotyped donors of the cohort, an average of approximately 240,000 unique TCR beta nucleotide sequences was sequenced per donor, of which approximately 19% were non-productive. What the research found in general, with its limitations: A later genetic analysis reported fewer N-insertions in productive TCRs among donors in an Asian-associated ancestry cluster than the approximately 670-donor mean. A later analysis associated around 16,000 TCR beta sequences with specific HLA alleles at a false discovery rate of 0.05. The 87-base-pair reads could not distinguish some IMGT-functional V segments, including TRBV6-2 and TRBV6-3, so those segments were excluded. A few of the identified cytomegalovirus-associated TCR beta chains were confirmed in vitro to be specific for cytomegalovirus antigens. In a later analysis, HLA-associated TCR beta chains showed more clonal expansion and lower generation probabilities than non-associated chains that were equally common. The cohort was sequenced for TCR beta chains only, and without alpha or paired-chain data the features that could be detected were limited. In a later analysis, the rate of TCR association differed among HLA loci, with DRB1 alleles having the most associated TCRs and HLA-C alleles having the fewest. Immune exposure information for the cohort was limited to CMV serostatus. Linkage disequilibrium might explain the correlated functional status among segregating V segments, but an unknown experimental factor could not be ruled out. V-gene and J-gene trimming of TCR beta chains was associated with a missense DCLRE1C variant in a later genetic analysis, and the association was replicated in an independent cohort. Because counts were too low, approximately 15 rarely observed V segments, including chromosome 9 orphons, were excluded from the earlier analysis of 587 of the donors. Across donors, most TCR sequences were observed very rarely, whereas some public TCRs were present in many individuals. In the study, approximately 160 TCR beta chains were listed as associated with cytomegalovirus. Assigning TCR associations to individual alleles was difficult when HLA alleles, especially DR and DQ, strongly co-occurred. HLA typing was unavailable for some donors at each locus, so association tests used only the typed subset. Broadly in line with IMGT annotations, most TCR beta V segments showed up in productive rearrangements about 90% or about 30% of the time in an earlier analysis of about 500 of the donors. A later analysis reported that several top co-occurrence clusters appeared linked to parvovirus B19, influenza, CMV and Epstein-Barr virus. Roughly uniform sequencing depth across donors was assumed in presence/absence analyses, although this assumption may not hold. A group of highly shared sequence variants was considered likely to be a technical artifact of the sequencing pipeline. In both the original and validation cohorts, the classifier was reported to diagnose cytomegalovirus status with high specificity and sensitivity. A later analysis found that most CMV-associated TCR beta chains appeared HLA-restricted, with HLA associations seemingly driven largely by CMV exposure. A further reported finding was that TCR beta sequences accurately predicted the HLA-A and HLA-B alleles for most subjects in the first cohort. The authors suggested that the approach could potentially be generalized to other disease states and immunological phenotypes.

The cohort comprised 666 healthy bone marrow donors. At the time of sampling, every cohort member was nominally healthy, though immune exposures that went unrecorded were likely present. The donor tested CMV seropositive and was one of the 289 seropositive cohort members. Every donor gave a peripheral blood sample, and the peripheral blood mononuclear cells from that sample were used for TCR beta sequencing. The Qiagen DNeasy Blood Extraction Kit was used to extract genomic DNA from the blood cell samples. The CDR3 starts with the cysteine, ends with the phenylalanine, and has 16 residues. The sequence is cut down to CDR3 DNA, 48 bases in frame from base 1. V has 5 bases trimmed and J has 6 bases trimmed; junction bases matching no gene number 9. The CDR1 and CDR2 encoded by the germline V gene are MDHEN and SYDVKM. Preparation of the library involved the immunoSEQ multiplex PCR assay. For the multiplex PCR, a mixture combining 60 forward primers for TCR Vbeta segments and 13 reverse primers for TCR Jbeta segments was used. A multiplex PCR assay on genomic DNA amplified the CDR3 region of rearranged TCR beta genes. The Illumina HiSeq System was used to sequence the amplified TCR beta libraries as 87-base-pair reads. In the paper's pipeline: A later analysis tallied roughly 78 million unique TCR beta chains across the 666 repertoires, and approximately 12 million of those chains were shared by two or more donors. Raw reads were error-corrected and collapsed into unique sequences by a nearest-neighbor algorithm in which closely related sequences were merged to remove PCR and sequencing errors. To assign V, D and J gene segments, CDR3 sequences were aligned to IMGT reference sequences. For a sequence to be retained, at least a six-nucleotide match to both a V gene segment and a J gene segment was required. Rearrangements were called productive when the CDR3 lacked stop codons and stayed in frame with V and J; all others were non-productive. Following IMGT convention, CDR3 was defined as the stretch from the second conserved V-encoded cysteine up to the conserved J-encoded phenylalanine. In an earlier analysis of more than 550 of the donors, sequences lacking an unambiguous match to a single V gene segment were excluded. In an earlier analysis of 587 of the donors, a V segment was called functional when productive rearrangements were above 56.7%, and segregating when the standard deviation between donors exceeded 5%. A statistical classification framework was built for diagnosing cytomegalovirus status from the catalog of TCR beta chain sequences. V and J gene assignment, in a later analysis, came from comparing TCR nucleotide sequences with IMGT/GENE-DB human TR gene sequences. A later analysis assigned CDR3 sequences and most-parsimonious VDJ recombination scenarios with the TCRdist pipeline. In a later analysis, each TCR beta chain was defined by its CDR3 amino acid sequence together with its V-gene family, and reads without a unique V-gene family were excluded. A later analysis removed several hundred highly shared, low-generation-probability nucleotide sequences to deal with suspected cross-contamination and a sequencing artifact. In a later analysis, a clonal expansion index for each public chain was calculated from normalized within-repertoire ranks of inferred template counts. Generation probabilities in a later analysis came from a VDJ recombination model fitted to out-of-frame rearrangements, and those results were checked against IGoR. Hypergeometric tests were used in a later analysis to score TCR-TCR, TCR-HLA and TCR-CMV co-occurrence, with a repertoire-size bias correction applied to the TCR pairs. False discovery rates were estimated in a later analysis by permuting HLA or CMV assignments 20 times. In a later analysis, co-occurring TCRs were grouped with DBSCAN, and TCRdist sequence similarity was added when clustering was performed within HLA-allele-positive subsets. Repertoires with fewer than 30,000 or more than 120,000 public chains were left out of co-occurrence clustering, as were a few repertoires with anomalous nucleotide sharing. Imported from immuneACCESS, the table was reduced by TCRdb to in-frame sequences with V and J called. These copies leave out some clones; in studies compared against another copy, an unresolved V gene accounts for under half, and the cause of the remainder is not known. V and J calls plus clone size are reproduced from that table; the DNA served to infer D and trimming. In this sample the table shows some 150,000 clones, 79% of which occur a single time. The ten biggest clones cover roughly 6% of the sample.

The chain employs TRBV28 and TRBJ2-2, with 10 junctional bases fitting TRBD2. Sequencing used PBMCs. This clonotype was sampled from a man between 50 and 59 years old in good health and CMV-seropositive. The nucleotides read TGTGCCAGCAGTCCTTTAGCGGGAGGCTTATCCGGGGAGCTGTTTTTT. It translates as CASSPLAGGLSGELFF.